The entry that follows covers one T cell receptor beta chain sequence. Its specificity is unknown. The data stem from a study of T cell responses to AZD1222 COVID-19 vaccine. Whole-study results and caveats: A mostly white British donor set with more females was recruited, and clonal diversity was possibly underestimated. Two doses of AZD1222 preceded a rise in Spike-specific TCR breadth and depth. Unmutated variant regions are reportedly targeted by nearly half of spike-specific TCRs. No repertoire was sampled before or during the peak T cell response, only after it.

Clones were read by immunoSEQ multiplex PCR, and TCRdb kept only the in-frame ones, dropping some. The table has 43,000 or so clones, 90% seen once; the top ten hold approximately 35%. This CDR3 comprises 13 residues. The ends were cut back, 6 bases at V and 7 bases at J, with 12 bases in the middle. The germline V gene has CDR1 KGHSH and CDR2 LQKENI. The TCR originated in an adult who received the AZD1222 COVID-19 vaccine. The chain links TRBV18 to TRBJ1-4; a possible D gene is TRBD1 (6 bases). The sample in question was peripheral blood, obtained 28 days after the second AZD1222 dose. CDR3 region: CASSSGQLEKLFF. As DNA, the CDR3 is TGTGCCAGCTCCTCCGGACAGCTTGAAAAACTGTTTTTT.